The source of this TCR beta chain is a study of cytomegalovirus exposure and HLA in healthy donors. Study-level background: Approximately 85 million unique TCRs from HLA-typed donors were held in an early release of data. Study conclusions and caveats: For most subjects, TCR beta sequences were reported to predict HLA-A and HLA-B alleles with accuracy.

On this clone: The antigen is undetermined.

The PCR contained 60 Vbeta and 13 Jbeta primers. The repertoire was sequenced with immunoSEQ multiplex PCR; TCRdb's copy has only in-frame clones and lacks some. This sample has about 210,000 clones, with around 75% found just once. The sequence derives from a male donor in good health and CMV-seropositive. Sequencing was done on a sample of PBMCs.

CDR3 nucleotide sequence: TGTGCCAGTACGACAGGGTTAGAGACCCAGTACTTC. Translating gives CASTTGLETQYF. The V and J genes are TRBV28 and TRBJ2-5; 7 nucleotides match TRBD1. This CDR3 comprises 12 residues. The germline gives CDR1 MDHEN, CDR2 SYDVKM. J gave up 4 bases and V 9 bases, and 5 bases lay outside the gene matches.